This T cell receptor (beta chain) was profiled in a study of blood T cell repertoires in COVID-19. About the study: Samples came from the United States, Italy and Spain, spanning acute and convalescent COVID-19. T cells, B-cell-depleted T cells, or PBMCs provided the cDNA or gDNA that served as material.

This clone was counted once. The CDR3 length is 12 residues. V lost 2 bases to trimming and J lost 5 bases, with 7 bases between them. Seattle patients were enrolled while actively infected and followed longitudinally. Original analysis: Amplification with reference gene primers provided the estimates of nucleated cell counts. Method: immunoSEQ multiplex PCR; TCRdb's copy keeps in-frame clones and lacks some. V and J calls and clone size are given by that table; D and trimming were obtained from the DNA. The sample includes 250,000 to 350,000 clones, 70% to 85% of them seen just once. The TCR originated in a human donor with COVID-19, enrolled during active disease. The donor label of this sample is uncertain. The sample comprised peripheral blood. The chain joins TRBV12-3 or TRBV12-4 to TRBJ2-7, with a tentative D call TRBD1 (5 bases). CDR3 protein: CASSLLGDEQYF. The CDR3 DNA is TGTGCCAGCAGTTTACTAGGGGACGAGCAGTACTTC.